This T cell receptor beta chain was documented in a study of blood T cell repertoires in COVID-19. Sequencing was performed with immunoSEQ multiplex PCR; in TCRdb, only in-frame clones are kept and a portion is missing. The sample consists of about 180,000 clones, about 84% of them appearing once. The CDR3 spans 15 residues. CDR1 and CDR2 from the germline V gene are SGHRS and YFSETQ. With 0 bases removed from V and 6 bases from J, the gap between germline ends came to 12 bases. Participants spanned ages roughly 18 to 90 years and resided in fewer than 30 US areas. Cohort allocation depended upon clinical history that participants reported.

Specimen: PBMCs or T cells enriched from blood (not recorded which). The V call is TRBV5-1, the J call TRBJ2-2, with a tentative D call TRBD2 (6 bases). This TCR was recovered from a woman aged 30 to 39 who had recovered from COVID-19. The chain's CDR3 is CASSLVGEAPGELFF. CDR3 DNA sequence: TGCGCCAGCAGCTTGGTTGGGGAGGCGCCCGGGGAGCTGTTTTTT.